These 26 T cell receptor beta chains came from one sample sequenced in a study of PD-1 blockade in classical Hodgkin lymphoma (TCRdb year 2020). The library came from the immunoSEQ multiplex PCR assay. Entries here come from immuneACCESS through TCRdb and include only in-frame sequences with V and J called. Some clones fail to appear in such tables; in the studies checked, an unresolved V gene covers under half of the shortfall, and the cause of the remainder is unknown. In all, the sample holds about 93,000 clones, and 78% of those were seen once. The ten largest clones take up about a tenth of the sample. Taken with the paper, the label for time point translates to: cycle 4 day 1 (C4D1), after more than five weeks of nivolumab. All trial patients had relapsed after autologous stem cell transplantation, with cohorts A, B and C differing in prior brentuximab vedotin exposure. Source: peripheral blood mononuclear cells (PBMCs), taken before the fourth cycle of nivolumab. The receptors were sampled from a human donor with classical Hodgkin lymphoma.

This clone has at least ten counts. The V gene is TRBV4-3, the J gene TRBJ1-3; 7 bases map to TRBD1. CDR1 and CDR2 from the germline V gene are LGHNA and YSLEER. This CDR3 is 13 amino acids long. Losses at the gene ends were 0 bases for V and 8 bases for J; bases not matched to a gene: 1. The CDR3 protein is CASSQDRGYTIYF. The CDR3 coding sequence is TGCGCCAGCAGCCAAGACAGGGGGTACACCATATATTTT.

This chain uses TRBV19 with TRBJ1-5; the D is unclear. V was shortened by 6 bases and J by 5 bases, with 11 bases between the two germline ends. Germline CDR1 reads LNHDA; CDR2 reads SQIVND (reference sequence). This CDR3 is 13 amino acids long. The CDR3 region is CASSPVPYQPQHF. CDR3 DNA: TGTGCCAGTAGCCCCGTCCCCTATCAGCCCCAGCATTTT.

The V call is TRBV5-1, the J call TRBJ2-3, with 13 positions matching TRBD2. Trimming at V came to 0 bases and at J to 1 base, leaving 2 bases not matched to a gene. The CDR3 has 17 amino acids. CDR1 is SGHRS and CDR2 is YFSETQ in the germline V gene. The CDR3 sequence: CASSLGTSGSGTDTQYF. The CDR3 nucleotides read TGCGCCAGCAGCTTGGGGACTAGCGGGAGTGGCACAGATACGCAGTATTTT.

This clone was counted only a few times. This chain joins TRBV5-4 and TRBJ1-5; possible D gene TRBD1, 6 bases. CDR3 size: 14 residues. The germline V and J ends were trimmed by 4 bases and 2 bases, with 10 bases remaining between them. Germline V gene data show CDR1 as SGHNT and CDR2 as YYREEE (reference sequence). CDR3 residues: CASSNREGNQPQHF. CDR3 coding DNA: TGTGCCAGCAGCAACAGGGAGGGCAATCAGCCCCAGCATTTT. The variable domain in full, completed from reference TRBV5-4 and TRBJ1-5, reads ETGVTQSPTHLIKTRGQQVTLRCSSQSGHNTVSWYQQALGQGPQFIFQYYREEENGRGNFPPRFSGLQFPNYSSELNVNALELDDSALYLCASSNREGNQPQHFGDGTRLSIL.

This chain links TRBV10-3 with TRBJ2-2; D is undetermined. V was clipped by 1 base and J by 4 bases, with 10 bases between them. Germline V gene data show CDR1 as ENHRY and CDR2 as SYGVKD. CDR3 length: 15 residues. The CDR3 nucleotides are TGTGCCATCAGTGAGTTTACAGTGGGCACCGGGGAGCTGTTTTTT. Its protein is CAISEFTVGTGELFF.

The V gene is TRBV6-5, the J gene TRBJ1-2; 7 bases are a match to TRBD1. The V gene's germline CDR1 is MNHEY and CDR2 SVGAGI. J gave up 4 bases and V 8 bases, and 13 bases lay outside the gene matches. The CDR3 is made up of 15 amino acids. In DNA form, the CDR3 reads TGTGCCAGCGGAGACAGGGATGGGGGGGCCTATGGCTACACCTTC. It is translated as CASGDRDGGAYGYTF.

The chain links TRBV30 to TRBJ1-1; a weak D match, TRBD1 (6 bases). Between the trimmed V and J ends, which lost 1 base and 4 bases, there was a span of 10 bases. Germline V gives CDR1 GTSNPN, CDR2 SVGIG (reference sequence). The CDR3 is made up of 13 amino acids. CDR3 coding DNA: TGTGCCTGGAGTGCGGGGGCGAGCACTGAAGCTTTCTTT. Translating gives CAWSAGASTEAFF. The full variable domain, rest sourced from reference TRBV30 and TRBJ1-1, is SQTIHQWPATLVQPVGSPLSLECTVEGTSNPNLYWYRQAAGRGLQLLFYSVGIGQISSEVPQNLSASRPQDRQFILSSKKLLLSDSGFYLCAWSAGASTEAFFGQGTRLTVV.

In regard to this clone: In the same sample, other DNA sequences code for this CDR3. The chain combines TRBV27 with TRBJ2-3; 10 positions agree with TRBD2. The CDR3 runs to 16 residues. Unmatched junction bases numbered 7, after V lost 6 bases and J lost 1 base. The germline V gene encodes CDR1 MNHEY and CDR2 SMNVEV (reference sequence). The CDR3 nucleotides read TGTGCCAGCAGCCCCCTCGGACTAGCGGGCACAGATACGCAGTATTTT. Protein product: CASSPLGLAGTDTQYF.

The chain has TRBV4-1 and TRBJ1-4, with 7 positions matching TRBD1. This CDR3 contains 14 residues. In germline, CDR1 is MGHRA, CDR2 YSYEKL. V dropped 0 bases and J dropped 8; count of bases not matched to a gene: 3. The CDR3 region is CASSQDRGREKLFF. The CDR3 DNA reads as TGCGCCAGCAGCCAAGATAGGGGGCGAGAAAAACTGTTTTTT.

This clone was seen a few times. The V gene is TRBV7-9, the J gene TRBJ1-1, with TRBD1 matching 7 bases. Germline CDR1 is SEHNR and CDR2 is FQNEAQ (reference sequence). After removal of 7 bases from V and 3 bases from J, the junction contained 11 bases not matched to a gene. This CDR3 is 15 amino acids long. The CDR3 loop is CASTPQGTIDTEAFF. Written as DNA, the CDR3 is TGTGCCAGCACCCCACAGGGGACGATTGACACTGAAGCTTTCTTT.

This chain joins TRBV6-6 and TRBJ2-3; D uncertain. Trimming stripped 1 base from V and 0 bases from J, with 11 bases between. The CDR3 contains 16 residues. Germline lookup yields CDR1 MNHNY and CDR2 SVGAGI (reference sequence). The CDR3 coding sequence is TGTGCCAGCAGTTACTTCAGCAGCATTAGCACAGATACGCAGTATTTT. The encoded protein is CASSYFSSISTDTQYF.

This chain connects TRBV4-3 to TRBJ2-2; a weak D match, TRBD2 (6 bases). Germline assignment: CDR1 LGHNA and CDR2 YSLEER. Trimming stripped 1 base from V and 1 base from J, with 13 bases between. The length of the CDR3 is 17 residues. CDR3 in DNA: TGCGCCAGCAGCCAAGTACCGGGACTGTTGAACACCGGGGAGCTGTTTTTT. Protein sequence: CASSQVPGLLNTGELFF.

The gene calls are TRBV6-6 and TRBJ2-5, with D perhaps matching TRBD2 (5 bases). CDR1 MNHNY and CDR2 SVGAGI come from the germline V gene (reference sequence). This CDR3 is built from 11 residues. V lost 6 bases and J lost 5, with 7 bases in between. CDR3: CASSRDETQYF. CDR3 in DNA: TGTGCCAGCAGCCGGGATGAGACCCAGTACTTC.

A few counts support this clone. V is TRBV4-2 and J is TRBJ2-5; D is unclear. V was trimmed by 3 bases and J by 1 base, leaving 9 bases between them. This CDR3 region has 14 residues. The germline gives CDR1 LGHNA, CDR2 YNFKEQ. The CDR3 loop is CASSQWGVQETQYF. DNA for the CDR3: TGTGCCAGCAGCCAGTGGGGTGTCCAAGAGACCCAGTACTTC.

The chain uses TRBV6-6 and TRBJ1-6; D unclear. Per the germline V gene, CDR1 is MNHNY and CDR2 is SVGAGI (reference sequence). Between the trimmed V and J ends, which lost 7 bases and 0 bases, there was a span of 13 bases. The CDR3 has 16 amino acids. The CDR3, as DNA: TGTGCCAGCATCTGGGTGGCGAGCTCCTATAATTCACCCCTCCACTTT. Translation gives CASIWVASSYNSPLHF.

V usage is TRBV5-4 and J usage is TRBJ1-2; D not resolved. The V end was cut by 4 bases, the J end by 0 bases, with 10 bases between. The germline gives CDR1 SGHNT, CDR2 YYREEE (reference sequence). The CDR3 covers 14 residues. The CDR3 sequence: CASSAARANYGYTF. In DNA form, the CDR3 reads TGTGCCAGCAGCGCGGCCAGAGCTAACTATGGCTACACCTTC.

V is TRBV28 and J is TRBJ1-1; TRBD1 matches at 9 bases. V lost 2 bases to trimming and J lost 4 bases; unmatched junction nucleotides: 5. CDR3 length equals 15 residues. Germline values: CDR1 MDHEN, CDR2 SYDVKM. CDR3 coding DNA: TGTGCCAGCAGTTTACCCCGACAGGGGGTCACTGAAGCTTTCTTT. Translated: CASSLPRQGVTEAFF. The whole variable domain, remainder taken from reference TRBV28 and TRBJ1-1, is DVKVTQSSRYLVKRTGEKVFLECVQDMDHENMFWYRQDPGLGLRLIYFSYDVKMKEKGDIPEGYSVSREKKERFSLILESASTNQTSMYLCASSLPRQGVTEAFFGQGTRLTVV.

The V call is TRBV18, the J call TRBJ2-7; perhaps TRBD1 as D (6 bases). The CDR3 sequence is 14 residues long. Germline V lookup: CDR1 KGHSH, CDR2 LQKENI. Deletions cut 2 bases from V and 6 bases from J, with 14 bases between. The CDR3 DNA reads TGTGCCAGCTCACCAGGAATGGGGGCAAGCGAGCAGTACTTC. Amino acid sequence: CASSPGMGASEQYF.

V gene TRBV29-1 combines with J gene TRBJ1-5; maybe TRBD1 (5 bases). V gave up 1 base and J gave up 4 bases, with 8 bases separating them. Germline CDR1 reads SQVTM; CDR2 reads ANQGSEA. The length of the CDR3 is 13 residues. The CDR3 loop is CSVEVDRNQPQHF. The CDR3 DNA reads TGCAGCGTTGAAGTTGACAGAAATCAGCCCCAGCATTTT.

The chain carries TRBV28 and TRBJ1-2, with 7 bases matching TRBD1. Germline V CDR1 and CDR2: MDHEN, SYDVKM. Trimming took 4 bases from V and 8 from J; bases not matched to a gene: 22. The CDR3 consists of 18 residues. The CDR3 is CASSSSSFFGQALRGYTF. The DNA for the CDR3 is TGTGCCAGCAGTTCCTCTTCATTTTTCGGACAGGCTTTAAGGGGCTACACCTTC.

DNA for the CDR3: TGCGCCAGCAGCTGGGGACAGGGCTACACTGAAGCTTTCTTT. Encoded protein: CASSWGQGYTEAFF. This chain joins TRBV5-1 and TRBJ1-1; 9 bases fit TRBD1. The CDR3 extends over 14 amino acids. The trim removed 3 bases at V and 3 bases at J, leaving 3 bases unmatched. Germline V gene sequence: CDR1 SGHRS, CDR2 YFSETQ.

The chain uses TRBV5-4 and TRBJ1-2, with D possibly TRBD1 on 6 matching bases. The V end was cut by 0 bases, the J end by 5 bases, with 14 bases between. Germline V gene data show CDR1 as SGHNT and CDR2 as YYREEE (reference sequence). The CDR3 consists of 15 residues. CDR3: CASSLALRGGYGYTF. In nucleotides, the CDR3 is TGTGCCAGCAGCTTGGCCCTCAGGGGCGGATATGGCTACACCTTC.

The rearrangement links TRBV18 to TRBJ2-7; 9 bases align to TRBD2. The V gene end was trimmed by 2 bases and the J gene end by 6 bases; junction bases not matched to a gene: 5. Germline CDR1 KGHSH, CDR2 LQKENI. The CDR3 is 14 amino acids. CDR3 DNA sequence: TGTGCCAGCTCACCAGATAGCGGGAGTGTCGAGCAGTACTTC. Its translation: CASSPDSGSVEQYF.

The rearrangement uses TRBV7-3 and TRBJ2-2; D uncertain. V lost 8 bases and J 5 bases, leaving 9 bases between the germline ends. This CDR3 is 12 amino acids long. Germline V gives CDR1 SGHTA, CDR2 FQGTGA. Here the CDR3 reads CASGYRTGELFF. CDR3 nucleotides: TGTGCCAGCGGTTACCGGACCGGGGAGCTGTTTTTT.

The genes are TRBV7-2 and TRBJ2-3; 10 bases align to TRBD2. The CDR3 covers 16 residues. V lost 2 bases to trimming and J lost 2 bases; unmatched junction nucleotides: 4. In germline, CDR1 is SGHTA, CDR2 FQGNSA. The CDR3 protein is CASSLSAGGYTDTQYF. In nucleotides, the CDR3 is TGTGCCAGCAGCTTATCAGCGGGGGGGTACACAGATACGCAGTATTTT.

The V gene is TRBV29-1, the J gene TRBJ2-1; a weak D match, TRBD2 (6 bases). CDR1 is SQVTM and CDR2 is ANQGSEA in the germline V gene. Trimming stripped 7 bases from V and 3 bases from J, with 10 bases between. The CDR3 covers 12 residues. This chain's CDR3 is CSAWTNYNEQFF. Here the CDR3 DNA reads TGCAGCGCGTGGACTAACTACAATGAGCAGTTCTTC.